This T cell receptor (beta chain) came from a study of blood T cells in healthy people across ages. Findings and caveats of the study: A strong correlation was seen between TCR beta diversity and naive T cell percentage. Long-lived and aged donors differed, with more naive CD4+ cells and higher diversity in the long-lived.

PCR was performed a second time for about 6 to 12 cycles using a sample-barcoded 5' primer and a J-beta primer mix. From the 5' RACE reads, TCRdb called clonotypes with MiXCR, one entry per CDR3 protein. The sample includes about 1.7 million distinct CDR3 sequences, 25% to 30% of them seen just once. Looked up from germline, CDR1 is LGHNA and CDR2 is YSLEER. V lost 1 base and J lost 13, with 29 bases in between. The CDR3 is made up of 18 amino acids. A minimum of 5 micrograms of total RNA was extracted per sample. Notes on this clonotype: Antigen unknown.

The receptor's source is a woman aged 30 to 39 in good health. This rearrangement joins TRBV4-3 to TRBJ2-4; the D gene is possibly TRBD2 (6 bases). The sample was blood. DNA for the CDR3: TGCGCCAGCAGCCAAGCCCATCTCAGTAGCGGCGACGGTCGGGAGCAGTACTTC. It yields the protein CASSQAHLSSGDGREQYF.